This T cell receptor beta chain was observed in a study of cytotoxic CD8 clonotypes in ibrutinib-treated CLL (dated by TCRdb to the early 2020s). General notes on the study: The cohort included some 14 treatment-naive and approximately twelve relapsed/refractory patients; under 18 were IGHV unmutated. Cryopreserved peripheral blood mononuclear cells were obtained before treatment, at response, and at either sustained remission or disease progression. On average, each sample yielded roughly 260,000 productive templates and around 100,000 productive rearrangements. Longitudinal samples were obtainable from about 30% of the roughly 90 participants in the trial. Responses were partial in 24 patients and complete in 2; after median roughly 69 months follow-up, about 15 stayed in remission and approximately 12 progressed. Response samples were obtained after a median of around 11 months of treatment, with a range of roughly 6 to 40 months. Beyond this particular receptor, the publication reports: Clonality rose at ibrutinib response, remained stable during sustained remission, and dropped back toward baseline at progression. Lymph node repertoires were not examined, and the timing of sampling was not matched between patients in sustained remission and those whose disease progressed. Baseline clonality exceeded that of age-matched healthy donors and correlated strongly with circulating CD8+ T-cell counts. Public clonotypes were rare and either shrank or stayed stable during treatment, and the rise in clonality at ibrutinib response reflected expansion of private clonotypes.

Concerning this clone itself: The antigen this receptor binds is unknown. Base-call qualities are not available, and no considerably larger clone is one nucleotide away.

For TCR beta library preparation, 1.5 to 2 micrograms of genomic DNA were isolated from cryopreserved PBMCs. Longitudinal blood samples from CLL patients on ibrutinib monotherapy underwent high-throughput TCR beta sequencing. Patients were enrolled in a phase 2 open-label single-center ibrutinib monotherapy trial. Taken from cysteine to phenylalanine, the CDR3 has 16 residues. Only the CDR3 region is kept as DNA, spanning 48 bases read in frame from base 1. The germline V gene encodes CDR1 MDHEN and CDR2 SYDVKM. Trimming removed 5 bases from V and 5 bases from J, leaving 19 bases between the germline ends. On a MiSeq, deep resolution sequencing aimed for a depth between 1 in 1 million and 1 in 200,000 T cells, with each clonotype covered 10x on average. TCR beta libraries were generated with the immunoSEQ hsTCRB Kit. For the original study's pipeline: The data were analyzed with ImmunoSEQ Analyzer and ImmunoSEQ Data Assistant, and V, D and J gene assignments followed IMGT definitions. Clonality, which ranges from 0 to 1, was calculated by subtracting the normalized Shannon entropy of productive rearrangement frequencies from one. Only overrepresented clonotypes making up at least 0.05% of the repertoire of each patient were included in the public clonotype analysis. Roughly 12 age-matched healthy donor repertoires from immuneACCESS were used as controls for clonality. The source is immuneACCESS, and TCRdb retained only in-frame sequences with V and J called. Part of the clones is not carried over; for the studies checked, unresolved V genes explain less than half of this, and the remainder is unexplained. From that table come the V and J calls and clone size; the DNA was used to work out D and trimming. This sample is represented by tens of thousands of clones; more than 70% of them were singletons. The top ten constitute under 6.5% of the sample.

This chain is built from TRBV28 and TRBJ1-5; 5 matching bases give a weak D call of TRBD1. The sequenced sample was PBMCs, obtained before ibrutinib treatment. This TCR was sampled from a human donor with chronic lymphocytic leukemia. The sequence in DNA is TGTGCCAGCAGTAGCCCCCGGGACCCTGGGTATCAGCCCCAGCATTTT. Its protein is CASSSPRDPGYQPQHF. Reference TRBV28 and TRBJ1-5 genes cover what lies past the CDR3, so the full variable domain is DVKVTQSSRYLVKRTGEKVFLECVQDMDHENMFWYRQDPGLGLRLIYFSYDVKMKEKGDIPEGYSVSREKKERFSLILESASTNQTSMYLCASSSPRDPGYQPQHFGDGTRLSIL.